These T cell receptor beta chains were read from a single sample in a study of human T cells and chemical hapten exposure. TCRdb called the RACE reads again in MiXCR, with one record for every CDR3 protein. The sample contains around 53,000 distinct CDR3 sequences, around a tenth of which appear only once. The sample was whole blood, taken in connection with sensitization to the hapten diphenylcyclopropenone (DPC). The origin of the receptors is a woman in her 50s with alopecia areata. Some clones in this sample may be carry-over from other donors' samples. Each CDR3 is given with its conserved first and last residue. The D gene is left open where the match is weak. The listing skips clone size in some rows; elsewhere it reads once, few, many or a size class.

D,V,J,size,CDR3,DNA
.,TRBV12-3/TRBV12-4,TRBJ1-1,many,CASNPTRNTEAFF,TGTGCCAGCAACCCAACACGGAACACTGAAGCTTTCTTT
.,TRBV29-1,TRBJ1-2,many,CSVEDLVGYGYTF,TGCAGCGTTGAAGATCTGGTGGGGTATGGCTACACCTTC
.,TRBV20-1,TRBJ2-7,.,CSARDRGRPASEQYF,TGCAGTGCTAGAGATCGAGGTAGGCCTGCCTCCGAGCAGTACTTC
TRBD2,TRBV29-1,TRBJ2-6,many,CSVSWGTPGLAGAGANVLTF,TGCAGCGTCTCCTGGGGGACGCCGGGACTAGCGGGAGCTGGGGCCAACGTCCTGACTTTC
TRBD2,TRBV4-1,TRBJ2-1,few,CASSSGTSGRSEQFF,TGCGCCAGCAGTTCCGGGACTAGCGGGAGAAGCGAGCAGTTCTTC
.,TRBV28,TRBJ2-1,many,CASNGRSSYNEQFF,TGTGCCAGCAATGGGAGGAGCTCCTACAATGAGCAGTTCTTC
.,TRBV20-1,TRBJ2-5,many,CSARDIRVGTIETQYF,TGCAGTGCTAGAGATATTCGCGTTGGTACTATCGAGACCCAGTACTTC
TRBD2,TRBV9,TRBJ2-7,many,CASSVDETSGSYEQYF,TGTGCCAGCAGCGTAGACGAGACTAGCGGCTCCTACGAGCAGTACTTC
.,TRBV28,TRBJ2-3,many,CASSLSGLGSTDTQYF,TGTGCCAGCAGTTTATCGGGTTTAGGAAGCACAGATACGCAGTATTTT
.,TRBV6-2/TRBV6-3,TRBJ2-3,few,CASSGWGVGTDTQYF,TGTGCCAGCAGTGGATGGGGCGTTGGTACAGATACGCAGTATTTT
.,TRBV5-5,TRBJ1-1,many,CASSLGGGRLMNTEAFF,TGTGCCAGCAGCTTGGGGGGTGGCCGCCTCATGAACACTGAAGCTTTCTTT
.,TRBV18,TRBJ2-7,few,CASSPLPDLKEQYF,TGTGCCAGCTCACCACTCCCGGACCTGAAGGAGCAGTACTTC
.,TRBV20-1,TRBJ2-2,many,CSARVGRPRITGELFF,TGCAGTGCTAGAGTGGGGCGCCCCCGGATCACCGGGGAGCTGTTTTTT
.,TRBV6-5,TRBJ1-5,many,CASSYSWAGNQPQHF,TGTGCCAGCAGTTACTCTTGGGCAGGCAATCAGCCCCAGCATTTT
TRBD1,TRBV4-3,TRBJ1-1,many,CASSHAGTAEAFF,TGCGCCAGCAGCCACGCCGGGACAGCCGAAGCTTTCTTT
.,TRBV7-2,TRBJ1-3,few,CASSLNRDTIYF,TGTGCCAGCAGCTTAAATCGGGACACCATATATTTT
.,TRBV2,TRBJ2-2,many,CASRYTAANTGELFF,TGTGCCAGCAGATACACTGCCGCGAACACCGGGGAGCTGTTTTTT
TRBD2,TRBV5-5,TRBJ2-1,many,CASSLGRGTYNEQFF,TGTGCCAGCAGCCTTGGGAGGGGCACCTACAATGAGCAGTTCTTC
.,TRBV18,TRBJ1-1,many,CASSPSTGNTEAFF,TGTGCCAGCTCACCGTCAACAGGGAACACTGAAGCTTTCTTT
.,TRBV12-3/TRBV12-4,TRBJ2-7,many,CASSGTLGIWSEQYF,TGTGCCAGCAGCGGTACCTTAGGGATTTGGTCCGAGCAGTACTTC
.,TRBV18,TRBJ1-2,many,CASSPSGDHYGYTF,TGTGCCAGCTCACCATCCGGGGATCACTATGGCTACACCTTC
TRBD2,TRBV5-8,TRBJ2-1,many,CASSLVSGGLNEQFF,TGTGCCAGCAGCTTGGTTAGCGGGGGCCTTAATGAGCAGTTCTTC
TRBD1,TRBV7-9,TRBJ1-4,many,CASSWTGLATNEKLFF,TGTGCCAGCAGTTGGACAGGGCTTGCAACTAATGAAAAACTGTTTTTT
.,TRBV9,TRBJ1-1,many,CASSVDAGQGTEAFF,TGTGCCAGCAGCGTAGACGCAGGGCAAGGAACTGAAGCTTTCTTT
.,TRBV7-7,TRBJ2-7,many,CASSLFAGPTYEQYF,TGTGCCAGCAGCTTATTCGCAGGGCCCACCTACGAGCAGTACTTC
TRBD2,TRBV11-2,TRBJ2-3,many,CASSFRPSGDSTDTQYF,TGTGCCAGCAGCTTCAGACCTAGCGGGGATAGCACAGATACGCAGTATTTT
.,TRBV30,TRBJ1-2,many,CAWITGRGNYGYTF,TGTGCCTGGATTACAGGGAGAGGGAACTATGGCTACACCTTC
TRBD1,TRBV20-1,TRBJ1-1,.,CSAVRTGRYTEAFF,TGCAGTGCTGTAAGGACAGGTCGGTACACTGAAGCTTTCTTT
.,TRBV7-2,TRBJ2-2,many,CASRRGGGTGELFF,TGTGCCAGCAGACGGGGCGGTGGCACCGGGGAGCTGTTTTTT
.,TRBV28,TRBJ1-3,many,CASSPGNTIYF,TGTGCCAGCAGTCCTGGAAACACCATATATTTT
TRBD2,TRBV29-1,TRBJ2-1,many,CSVRAGVIGNEQFF,TGCAGCGTTAGAGCGGGGGTTATTGGGAATGAGCAGTTCTTC
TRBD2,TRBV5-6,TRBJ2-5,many,CASNLAGGRQETQYF,TGTGCCAGCAACCTAGCGGGAGGGCGGCAAGAGACCCAGTACTTC
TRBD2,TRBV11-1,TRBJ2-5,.,CASSLSTGLAVQETQYF,TGTGCCAGCAGCTTATCTACGGGACTAGCGGTTCAAGAGACCCAGTACTTC
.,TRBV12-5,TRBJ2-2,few,CASGLYPNTGELFF,TGTGCTAGTGGTTTGTATCCGAACACCGGGGAGCTGTTTTTT
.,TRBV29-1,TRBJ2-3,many,CSVEDRIDTQYF,TGCAGCGTTGAAGATCGGATAGATACGCAGTATTTT
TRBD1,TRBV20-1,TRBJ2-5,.,CSARTGLETQYF,TGCAGTGCTCGGACAGGGCTAGAGACCCAGTACTTC
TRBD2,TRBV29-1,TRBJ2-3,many,CSVVIAGGPGF,TGCAGCGTTGTTATAGCGGGAGGGCCGGGTTTT
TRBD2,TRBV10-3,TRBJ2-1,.,CVISDSGLAGGDEQFF,TGTGTCATCAGTGATTCCGGACTAGCGGGAGGCGATGAGCAGTTCTTC
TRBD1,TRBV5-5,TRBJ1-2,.,CASSVGQDYGYTF,TGTGCCAGCAGCGTGGGACAGGACTATGGCTACACCTTC
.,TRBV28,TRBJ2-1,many,CASSRHGEQFF,TGTGCCAGCAGTCGTCACGGTGAGCAGTTCTTC
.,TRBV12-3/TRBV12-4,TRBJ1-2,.,CASSSGMSHRDGYTF,TGTGCCAGCAGTTCCGGTATGAGCCACAGGGACGGCTACACCTTC
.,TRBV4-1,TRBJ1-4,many,CASSQVNQGKLFF,TGCGCCAGCAGCCAAGTTAATCAAGGAAAACTGTTTTTT
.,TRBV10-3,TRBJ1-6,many,CAISETINSPLHF,TGTGCCATCAGTGAGACAATTAATTCACCCCTCCACTTT
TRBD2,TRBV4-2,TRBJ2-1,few,CASSQAGGPHNEQFF,TGTGCCAGCAGCCAAGCGGGAGGGCCTCACAATGAGCAGTTCTTC
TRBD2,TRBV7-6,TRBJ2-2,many,CASSKLAGGRTGELFF,TGTGCCAGCAGCAAATTAGCGGGAGGGCGGACCGGGGAGCTGTTTTTT
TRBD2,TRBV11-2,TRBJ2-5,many,CANEGLAGGETQYF,TGTGCCAATGAGGGACTAGCGGGAGGAGAGACCCAGTACTTC
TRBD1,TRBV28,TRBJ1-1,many,CASSVGQGRAREAFF,TGTGCCAGCAGTGTGGGACAGGGCCGCGCGCGTGAAGCTTTCTTT
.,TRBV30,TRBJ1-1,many,CAWSMNTEAFF,TGTGCCTGGAGTATGAACACTGAAGCTTTCTTT
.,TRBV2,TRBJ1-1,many,CASTPLTEAFF,TGTGCCAGCACCCCTCTCACTGAAGCTTTCTTT
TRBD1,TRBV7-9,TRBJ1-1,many,CASSLGDSRPHSTEAFF,TGTGCCAGCAGCTTGGGGGACAGCCGGCCTCATAGCACTGAAGCTTTCTTT
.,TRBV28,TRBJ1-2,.,CASSPGSYGYTF,TGTGCCAGCAGCCCTGGAAGCTATGGCTACACCTTC
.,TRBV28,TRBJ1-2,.,CATLTGSHYGYTF,TGTGCCACTCTGACAGGTTCGCACTATGGCTACACCTTC
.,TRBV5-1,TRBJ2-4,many,CASSSGEAGLAKNIQYF,TGCGCCAGCAGCTCCGGGGAGGCGGGGCTAGCCAAAAACATTCAGTACTTC
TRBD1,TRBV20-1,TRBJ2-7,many,CSAPGQGNYEQYF,TGCAGTGCCCCGGGACAGGGGAACTACGAGCAGTACTTC
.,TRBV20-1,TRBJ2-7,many,CSASEDSTHYEQYF,TGCAGTGCTAGTGAAGATTCCACCCACTACGAGCAGTACTTC